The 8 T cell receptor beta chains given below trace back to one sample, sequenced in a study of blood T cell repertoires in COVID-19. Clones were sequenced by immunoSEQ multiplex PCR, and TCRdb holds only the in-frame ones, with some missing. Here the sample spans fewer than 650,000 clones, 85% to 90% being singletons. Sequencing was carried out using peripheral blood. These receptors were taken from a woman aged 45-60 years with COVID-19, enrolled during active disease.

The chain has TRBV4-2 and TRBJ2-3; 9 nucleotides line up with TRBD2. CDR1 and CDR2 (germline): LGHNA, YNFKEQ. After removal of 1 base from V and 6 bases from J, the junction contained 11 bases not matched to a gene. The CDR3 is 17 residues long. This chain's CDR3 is CASSQASGGSTEDTQYF. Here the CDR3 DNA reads TGTGCCAGCAGCCAAGCAAGCGGGGGGTCCACAGAGGATACGCAGTATTTT.

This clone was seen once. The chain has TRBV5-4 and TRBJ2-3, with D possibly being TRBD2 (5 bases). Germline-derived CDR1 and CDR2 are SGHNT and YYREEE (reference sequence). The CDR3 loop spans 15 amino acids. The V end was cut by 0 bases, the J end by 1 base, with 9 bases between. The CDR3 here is CASSLDGLGTDTQYF. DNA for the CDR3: TGTGCCAGCAGCTTGGACGGACTGGGCACAGATACGCAGTATTTT.

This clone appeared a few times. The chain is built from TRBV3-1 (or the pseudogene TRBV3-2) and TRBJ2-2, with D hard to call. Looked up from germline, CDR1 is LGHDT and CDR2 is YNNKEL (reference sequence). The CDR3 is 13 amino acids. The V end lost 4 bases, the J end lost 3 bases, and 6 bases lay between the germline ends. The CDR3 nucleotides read TGTGCCAGCAGCCCCCGGGACACCGGGGAGCTGTTTTTT. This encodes CASSPRDTGELFF.

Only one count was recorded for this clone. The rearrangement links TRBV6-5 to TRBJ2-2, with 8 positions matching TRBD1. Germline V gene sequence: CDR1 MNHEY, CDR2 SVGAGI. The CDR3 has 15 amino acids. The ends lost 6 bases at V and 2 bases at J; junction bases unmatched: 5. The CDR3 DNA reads TGTGCCAGCAGGAGAGGACAGGGTAACACCGGGGAGCTGTTTTTT. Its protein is CASRRGQGNTGELFF.

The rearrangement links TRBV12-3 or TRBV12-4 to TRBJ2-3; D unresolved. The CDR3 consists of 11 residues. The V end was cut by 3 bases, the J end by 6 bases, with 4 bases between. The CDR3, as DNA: TGTGCCAGCAGTTTCAGGGATACGCAGTATTTT. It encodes CASSFRDTQYF.

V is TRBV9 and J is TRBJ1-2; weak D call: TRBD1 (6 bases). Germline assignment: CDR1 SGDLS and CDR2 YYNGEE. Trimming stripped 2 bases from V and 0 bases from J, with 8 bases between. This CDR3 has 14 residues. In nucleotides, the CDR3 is TGTGCCAGCAGCGTGGGGGGGCCTAACTATGGCTACACCTTC. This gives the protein CASSVGGPNYGYTF.

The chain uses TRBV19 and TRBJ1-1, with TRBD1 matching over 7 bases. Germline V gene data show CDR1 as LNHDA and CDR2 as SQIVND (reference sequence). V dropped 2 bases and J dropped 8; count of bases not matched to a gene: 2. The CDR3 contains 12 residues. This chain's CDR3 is CASSIRQGEAFF. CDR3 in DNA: TGTGCCAGTAGTATAAGACAGGGAGAAGCTTTCTTT.

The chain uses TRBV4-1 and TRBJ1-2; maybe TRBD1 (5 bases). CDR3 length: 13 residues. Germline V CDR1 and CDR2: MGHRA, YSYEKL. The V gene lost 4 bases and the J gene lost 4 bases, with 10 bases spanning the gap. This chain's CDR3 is CASSPGGGYGYTF. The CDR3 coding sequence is TGCGCCAGCAGCCCGGGGGGAGGCTATGGCTACACCTTC.